This T cell receptor (beta chain) was profiled in a study of beta chain features in type 1 diabetes. The entirety of the isolated RNA underwent reverse transcription, so expressed TCRB transcripts were sequenced. TCRdb keeps only in-frame clones here, not all; method: immunoSEQ multiplex PCR. Of roughly 450,000 clones listed, approximately 10% are singletons. The V gene's germline CDR1 is SEHNR and CDR2 FQNEAQ (reference sequence). The V and J ends lost 5 bases and 5 bases respectively, with 18 bases between them. This CDR3 contains 15 residues. Sequenced: naive CD4+ T cells from blood. The clonotype originates from a woman in her late teens or twenties in good health. This chain connects TRBV7-9 to TRBJ2-5; D not resolved. The CDR3 bases are TGTGCCAGCAGCCCCCCGGGCCCCCTGAGGGAGACCCAGTACTTC. Amino acids: CASSPPGPLRETQYF.